This T cell receptor beta chain was obtained from a study of vaccination effects on CD4 cells after COVID-19. The V and J ends lost 4 bases and 5 bases, in that order; junction bases with no gene match: 9. The germline V gene encodes CDR1 SQVTM and CDR2 ANQGSEA. This CDR3 contains 14 residues. Using immunoSEQ multiplex PCR, the repertoire was profiled, and TCRdb retains in-frame clones only, with some absent. The data show 70,000 to 85,000 clones, about 74% seen once. A note on this clone: Its antigen is undetermined.

Culture proceeded for under twelve days, and CD4+ T cells were then isolated. The rearrangement joins TRBV29-1 to TRBJ2-5; TRBD2 aligns across 8 bases. The sample consisted of CD4+ T cells from PBMCs cultured without peptide, taken before COVID-19 vaccination. This TCR came from a human donor who received a COVID-19 vaccine. CDR3 bases: TGCAGCGTTGTGTTCGCGGGGGGCCTGGAGACCCAGTACTTC. This gives the protein CSVVFAGGLETQYF.